This passage covers 12 T cell receptor beta chains from one sample sequenced in a study of T cells in Graves' hyperthyroidism and ophthalmopathy. Researchers amplified the TCR beta CDR3 regions from RNA transcripts. HTBI primers were used for first-round RT-PCR of the TCR CDR3. TCRdb processed the multiplex PCR reads anew with MiXCR; each CDR3 protein has one entry. The sample lists approximately 360,000 distinct CDR3 sequences; just under 25% were seen once. The sequenced material came from blood. The receptors stem from a middle-aged man with Graves' hyperthyroidism.

The chain recombines TRBV19 with TRBJ1-1; 7 positions agree with TRBD1. J gave up 1 base and V 1 base, and 6 bases lay outside the gene matches. The CDR3 is 16 residues long. Germline V gene data show CDR1 as LNHDA and CDR2 as SQIVND (reference sequence). The CDR3 nucleotides read TGTGCCAGTAGTATAGGGGCAGGGGGAGCGAACACTGAAGCTTTCTTT. Its protein product is CASSIGAGGANTEAFF.

This clonotype was detected many times. This chain connects TRBV11-2 to TRBJ2-1; D gene ambiguous. The germline V gene encodes CDR1 SGHAT and CDR2 FQNNGV. The CDR3 sequence is 15 residues long. Trimming shortened V by 1 base and J by 8 bases, and 15 bases separated the two germline ends. This CDR3 is CASSLGASPGYEQFF. The CDR3 nucleotides are TGTGCCAGCAGCTTAGGTGCTAGTCCTGGGTATGAGCAGTTCTTC.

This clonotype is a singleton in its sample. The chain uses TRBV2 and TRBJ2-6; D tentatively reads TRBD1 or TRBD2 (5 bases each). This CDR3 has 15 residues. The V end was cut by 8 bases, the J end by 4 bases, with 15 bases between. The germline V gene encodes CDR1 SNHLY and CDR2 FYNNEI. In nucleotides, the CDR3 is TGTGCCAGCGGAGGAGTGGGGGTCGGGGCCAACGTCCTGACTTTC. This codes for CASGGVGVGANVLTF. Full variable domain (outside the CDR3, taken from reference TRBV2 and TRBJ2-6): EPEVTQTPSHQVTQMGQEVILRCVPISNHLYFYWYRQILGQKVEFLVSFYNNEISEKSEIFDDQFSVERPDGSNFTLKIRSTKLEDSAMYFCASGGVGVGANVLTFGAGSRLTVL.

This clonotype was observed once. A read error may be the cause here, since a much bigger clone is one base away. The chain employs TRBV28 and TRBJ1-2; tentatively, D is TRBD1 (6 bases). The CDR3 consists of 16 residues. V was pared by 6 bases and J by 0 bases, with 17 bases between. Germline assignment: CDR1 MDHEN and CDR2 SYDVKM. This chain's CDR3 is CASSLGGSAANYGYTF. In DNA form, the CDR3 reads TGTGCCAGCAGCCTAGGGGGAAGTGCAGCTAACTATGGCTACACCTTC.

This clonotype occurred a few times. As DNA, the CDR3 is TGTGCCAGCAGTAGACTGGACACTCTCTCCTACGAGCAGTACTTC. This encodes CASSRLDTLSYEQYF. V usage is TRBV27 and J usage is TRBJ2-7; TRBD1 might be the D (5 bases). Germline-derived CDR1 and CDR2 are MNHEY and SMNVEV (reference sequence). This CDR3 has 15 residues. V dropped 5 bases and J dropped 0 bases, with 14 bases sitting between them.

This rearrangement joins TRBV30 to TRBJ2-5; D remains ambiguous. Trimming removed 0 bases at V and 1 base at J, with 6 bases between. CDR1 and CDR2 (germline): GTSNPN, SVGIG (reference sequence). The CDR3 is 13 amino acids. The CDR3 DNA reads TGTGCCTGGAGTGTAGTAGCCCAAGAGACCCAGTACTTC. The encoded protein is CAWSVVAQETQYF.

The chain uses TRBV5-6 and TRBJ2-6, with D uncertain. CDR3 length equals 15 residues. In germline, CDR1 is SGHDT, CDR2 YYEEEE. The ends were cut back, 2 bases at V and 4 bases at J, with 10 bases in the middle. The CDR3 DNA sequence: TGTGCCAGCAGCTTTGGCGCAACCGGGGCCAACGTCCTGACTTTC. Amino acid sequence: CASSFGATGANVLTF.

This clonotype has just a few counts. The J gene is TRBJ2-7, the V gene TRBV30, with 7 bases matching TRBD1. V was clipped by 1 base and J by 4 bases; unmatched bases: 7. The CDR3 is 14 residues long. CDR1 is GTSNPN, CDR2 SVGIG, per germline (reference sequence). CDR3 coding DNA: TGTGCCTGGAGTGGGACCGGGACAGCTTACGAGCAGTACTTC. Encoded protein: CAWSGTGTAYEQYF.

This clonotype has just a few counts. The chain couples TRBV24-1 to TRBJ1-1; D might be TRBD1 (6 bases). CDR3 length equals 12 residues. The V end lost 5 bases, the J end lost 10 bases, and 13 bases lay between the germline ends. Germline V gene data show CDR1 as KGHDR and CDR2 as SFDVKD. CDR3 sequence reads: CATSGRAGAAFF. CDR3 DNA sequence: TGTGCCACCAGTGGTCGGGCGGGGGCAGCTTTCTTT.

This clonotype has ten or more counts. The DNA of the CDR3 is TGTGCCAGCAGGATACAGGGAGACAACACTGAAGCTTTCTTT. This encodes CASRIQGDNTEAFF. V is TRBV28 and J is TRBJ1-1; the D gene is possibly TRBD1 (6 bases). V lost 6 bases, J lost 2 bases, and 13 bases lay in between. CDR3 size: 14 residues. Germline values: CDR1 MDHEN, CDR2 SYDVKM.

This clonotype was recorded a few times. For the CDR3, the DNA is TGCGCCAGCCTGGGCCTCTCGCGGGGCCTTGCAACAGATACGCAGTATTTT. The encoded protein is CASLGLSRGLATDTQYF. The chain links TRBV10-2 to TRBJ2-3; D may be TRBD2 (6 bases). Germline lookup yields CDR1 WSHSY and CDR2 SAAADI. This CDR3 spans 17 amino acids. The V end lost 8 bases, the J end lost 3 bases, and 24 bases lay between the germline ends.

This clonotype appeared a few times. This chain joins TRBV10-3 and TRBJ1-1; D is uncertain. The CDR3 is 14 amino acids. Per the germline V gene, CDR1 is ENHRY and CDR2 is SYGVKD. Trimming left V 3 bases short and J 1 base short, with 9 bases between. Here the CDR3 DNA reads TGTGCCATCAGTGAAAAGAGAGAGAACACTGAAGCTTTCTTT. Translating it yields CAISEKRENTEAFF.